A single sample is the source of the 3 T cell receptor beta chains below, sequenced in a study of CD8+ T cells in alopecia areata. Treatment: oral pan-JAK inhibitor, 5-10 mg twice daily. cDNA reverse transcribed from extracted RNA served as the sequencing template. Assay used: immunoSEQ multiplex PCR; TCRdb lists only in-frame clones, some missing. The sample includes around 150,000 clones, roughly two thirds seen only once; the top ten take roughly 0.91%. The sample in question was CD4+ T cells sorted from blood, obtained at week 4, from a patient treated with tofacitinib. These receptors were collected from a human donor with alopecia areata.

The chain carries TRBV11-2 and TRBJ2-6; D not resolved. The V end lost 1 base, the J end lost 0 bases, and 4 bases lay between the germline ends. The V gene's germline CDR1 is SGHAT and CDR2 FQNNGV. This CDR3 contains 15 residues. In DNA, the CDR3 is TGTGCCAGCAGCTTAGTTGGCTCTGGGGCCAACGTCCTGACTTTC. Translating gives CASSLVGSGANVLTF.

The chain employs TRBV10-3 and TRBJ2-7; 8 nucleotides line up with TRBD1. This CDR3 comprises 15 residues. Germline trimming cut 3 bases from V and 2 bases from J; bases unmatched to any gene: 6. CDR1 and CDR2 from the germline V gene are ENHRY and SYGVKD. The CDR3 protein is CAISEGTGGPYEQYF. CDR3 DNA sequence: TGTGCCATCAGTGAAGGGACAGGCGGACCCTACGAGCAGTACTTC.

The genes are TRBV5-6 and TRBJ2-1; the match to TRBD2 covers 8 bases. CDR3 length: 15 residues. V lost 1 base and J lost 5; bases outside the gene matches: 5. Germline-derived CDR1 and CDR2 are SGHDT and YYEEEE. The CDR3 loop is CASSLPGGANNEQFF. CDR3 coding DNA: TGTGCCAGCAGCTTGCCCGGGGGGGCGAACAATGAGCAGTTCTTC.